The rows below give T cell receptor beta chains drawn from one sample of a study of cytomegalovirus exposure and HLA in healthy donors. Sequencing used immunoSEQ multiplex PCR; TCRdb keeps in-frame clones, though not all of them. Here the sample spans roughly 330,000 clones, 87% being singletons. What was sequenced was PBMCs. Receptors originate from a woman in her 30s in good health and CMV-seropositive. Each CDR3 is given with its conserved first and last residue. The D gene is left open where the match is weak. Size values are once, few and many counts, or a class for expanded clones, and some rows have none.

V gene: TRBV7-2; D gene: TRBD2; clone size: .; J gene: TRBJ2-7; CDR3 protein: CASSLDGGASEQYF; CDR3 DNA: TGTGCCAGCAGCTTAGACGGGGGGGCAAGCGAGCAGTACTTC
V gene: TRBV4-1; D gene: TRBD1; clone size: .; J gene: TRBJ2-5; CDR3 protein: CASSQDPSAGGQETQYF; CDR3 DNA: TGCGCCAGCAGCCAAGATCCATCGGCAGGGGGCCAAGAGACCCAGTACTTC
V gene: TRBV7-9; D gene: .; clone size: .; J gene: TRBJ2-6; CDR3 protein: CASRSSSGANVLTF; CDR3 DNA: TGTGCCAGCAGGTCGAGCTCTGGGGCCAACGTCCTGACTTTC
V gene: TRBV27; D gene: .; clone size: few; J gene: TRBJ1-2; CDR3 protein: CASMSSTTNYGYTF; CDR3 DNA: TGTGCCAGCATGTCAAGCACAACTAACTATGGCTACACCTTC
V gene: TRBV7-3; D gene: TRBD1; clone size: once; J gene: TRBJ2-2; CDR3 protein: CASSPTGGSNTGELFF; CDR3 DNA: TGTGCCAGCAGCCCTACAGGGGGATCGAACACCGGGGAGCTGTTTTTT
V gene: TRBV11-3; D gene: TRBD1; clone size: .; J gene: TRBJ1-1; CDR3 protein: CASRSDRGPDTEAFF; CDR3 DNA: TGTGCCAGCAGATCCGACAGGGGCCCGGACACTGAAGCTTTCTTT
V gene: TRBV7-8; D gene: TRBD1; clone size: once; J gene: TRBJ1-5; CDR3 protein: CASSGGTGFFSNQPQHF; CDR3 DNA: TGTGCCAGCAGCGGAGGGACAGGGTTTTTTAGCAATCAGCCCCAGCATTTT
V gene: TRBV30; D gene: .; clone size: .; J gene: TRBJ1-1; CDR3 protein: CAWSVSVNTEAFF; CDR3 DNA: TGTGCCTGGAGTGTATCAGTGAACACTGAAGCTTTCTTT
V gene: TRBV7-2; D gene: TRBD1; clone size: .; J gene: TRBJ1-2; CDR3 protein: CASSFLGTGVGYTF; CDR3 DNA: TGTGCCAGCAGCTTTTTGGGGACAGGGGTTGGCTACACCTTC
V gene: TRBV11-2; D gene: .; clone size: .; J gene: TRBJ2-1; CDR3 protein: CASSLGRRTDEQFF; CDR3 DNA: TGTGCCAGCAGCTTGGGACGGAGGACCGATGAGCAGTTCTTC
V gene: TRBV30; D gene: .; clone size: .; J gene: TRBJ1-1; CDR3 protein: CAWTMTSGGTEAFF; CDR3 DNA: TGTGCCTGGACGATGACTTCAGGAGGGACTGAAGCTTTCTTT
V gene: TRBV19; D gene: .; clone size: once; J gene: TRBJ2-1; CDR3 protein: CASSIAGGLNEQFF; CDR3 DNA: TGTGCCAGTAGTATAGCGGGGGGCCTGAATGAGCAGTTCTTC
V gene: TRBV16; D gene: .; clone size: .; J gene: TRBJ2-1; CDR3 protein: CASSQTTTEQFF; CDR3 DNA: TGTGCCAGCAGCCAAACGACGACCGAGCAGTTCTTC
V gene: TRBV2; D gene: .; clone size: .; J gene: TRBJ1-2; CDR3 protein: CASSYDRLWGYTF; CDR3 DNA: TGTGCCAGCAGTTATGACAGGCTGTGGGGCTACACCTTC
V gene: TRBV7-9; D gene: TRBD2; clone size: many; J gene: TRBJ2-7; CDR3 protein: CASSHGTSGMLAEQYF; CDR3 DNA: TGTGCCAGCAGCCACGGGACTAGCGGGATGTTAGCCGAGCAGTACTTC
V gene: TRBV12-5; D gene: .; clone size: .; J gene: TRBJ1-5; CDR3 protein: CASEEGVEGYSNQPQHF; CDR3 DNA: TGTGCTAGTGAGGAGGGAGTCGAGGGTTATAGCAATCAGCCCCAGCATTTT
V gene: TRBV4-2; D gene: TRBD2; clone size: .; J gene: TRBJ2-1; CDR3 protein: CASSTSGLAGASSYNEQFF; CDR3 DNA: TGTGCCAGCAGCACTTCGGGACTAGCGGGAGCAAGCTCCTACAATGAGCAGTTCTTC
V gene: TRBV2; D gene: .; clone size: few; J gene: TRBJ1-5; CDR3 protein: CASSGGPNQPQHF; CDR3 DNA: TGTGCCAGCAGTGGGGGACCCAATCAGCCCCAGCATTTT
V gene: TRBV5-4; D gene: TRBD2; clone size: .; J gene: TRBJ2-3; CDR3 protein: CASSLGSGGAGDTQYF; CDR3 DNA: TGTGCCAGCAGCTTGGGAAGCGGGGGGGCAGGGGATACGCAGTATTTT
V gene: TRBV5-1; D gene: .; clone size: .; J gene: TRBJ1-3; CDR3 protein: CASSLGVNSGNTIYF; CDR3 DNA: TGCGCCAGCAGCTTGGGTGTCAACTCTGGAAACACCATATATTTT
V gene: TRBV2; D gene: .; clone size: .; J gene: TRBJ1-1; CDR3 protein: CARNSVTEAFF; CDR3 DNA: TGTGCCAGAAACTCGGTCACTGAAGCTTTCTTT
V gene: TRBV28; D gene: .; clone size: .; J gene: TRBJ2-7; CDR3 protein: CASRTGSYYEQYF; CDR3 DNA: TGTGCCAGCAGAACGGGGTCATACTACGAGCAGTACTTC
V gene: TRBV2; D gene: .; clone size: once; J gene: TRBJ1-5; CDR3 protein: CASSEWAGSKQPQHF; CDR3 DNA: TGTGCCAGCAGTGAATGGGCAGGGAGCAAACAGCCCCAGCATTTT
V gene: TRBV11-3; D gene: .; clone size: .; J gene: TRBJ2-5; CDR3 protein: CASSLASRETQYF; CDR3 DNA: TGTGCCAGCAGCTTGGCCTCCCGGGAGACCCAGTACTTC
V gene: TRBV27; D gene: .; clone size: few; J gene: TRBJ1-1; CDR3 protein: CASSLRESTEAFF; CDR3 DNA: TGTGCCAGCAGTTTGAGGGAATCGACTGAAGCTTTCTTT
V gene: TRBV19; D gene: TRBD1; clone size: .; J gene: TRBJ2-7; CDR3 protein: CASSMMTGGRYEQYF; CDR3 DNA: TGTGCCAGTAGTATGATGACAGGGGGGAGGTACGAGCAGTACTTC
V gene: TRBV6-1; D gene: TRBD2; clone size: .; J gene: TRBJ2-7; CDR3 protein: CASSVVSGGSWAYEQYF; CDR3 DNA: TGTGCCAGCAGTGTGGTTAGCGGGGGGTCATGGGCCTACGAGCAGTACTTC
V gene: TRBV27; D gene: TRBD2; clone size: .; J gene: TRBJ2-7; CDR3 protein: CASSLATPSHSYPLAGVTYEQYF; CDR3 DNA: TGTGCCAGCAGTTTAGCGACCCCCAGTCACAGCTACCCTCTAGCGGGTGTCACCTACGAGCAGTACTTC
V gene: TRBV13; D gene: .; clone size: .; J gene: TRBJ2-5; CDR3 protein: CASGNGRGDGETQYF; CDR3 DNA: TGTGCCAGCGGAAACGGGCGAGGGGACGGAGAGACCCAGTACTTC
V gene: TRBV5-6; D gene: .; clone size: .; J gene: TRBJ2-1; CDR3 protein: CASSSFLRGSYNEQFF; CDR3 DNA: TGTGCCAGCAGCTCCTTCCTTCGGGGCTCCTACAATGAGCAGTTCTTC
V gene: TRBV28; D gene: .; clone size: .; J gene: TRBJ1-1; CDR3 protein: CASSPPTANTEAFF; CDR3 DNA: TGTGCCAGCAGCCCTCCGACAGCAAACACTGAAGCTTTCTTT
V gene: TRBV10-3; D gene: .; clone size: .; J gene: TRBJ2-7; CDR3 protein: CAISGRVGGQYF; CDR3 DNA: TGTGCCATCAGTGGACGGGTCGGAGGGCAGTACTTC
V gene: TRBV7-8; D gene: TRBD1; clone size: .; J gene: TRBJ1-1; CDR3 protein: CASGKQGTLNTEAFF; CDR3 DNA: TGTGCCAGCGGTAAACAGGGGACCCTGAACACTGAAGCTTTCTTT
V gene: TRBV7-8; D gene: TRBD1; clone size: .; J gene: TRBJ1-2; CDR3 protein: CASSSETGAKYGYTF; CDR3 DNA: TGTGCCAGCAGCTCGGAGACAGGGGCTAAATATGGCTACACCTTC
V gene: TRBV30; D gene: TRBD1; clone size: .; J gene: TRBJ1-2; CDR3 protein: CAWSVGTGGGNYGYTF; CDR3 DNA: TGTGCCTGGAGTGTCGGGACAGGAGGTGGGAACTATGGCTACACCTTC
V gene: TRBV6-5; D gene: .; clone size: once; J gene: TRBJ1-2; CDR3 protein: CASSYGAGLVGYTF; CDR3 DNA: TGTGCCAGCAGTTACGGGGCAGGGTTGGTCGGCTACACCTTC
V gene: TRBV9; D gene: .; clone size: .; J gene: TRBJ1-2; CDR3 protein: CASSGVGYTF; CDR3 DNA: TGTGCCAGCAGCGGGGTAGGCTACACCTTC
V gene: TRBV28; D gene: TRBD1; clone size: .; J gene: TRBJ1-2; CDR3 protein: CASSLYRGKTNYGYTF; CDR3 DNA: TGTGCCAGCAGTTTATACAGGGGAAAAACTAACTATGGCTACACCTTC
V gene: TRBV2; D gene: TRBD1; clone size: .; J gene: TRBJ1-2; CDR3 protein: CASSEGQGPVYGYTF; CDR3 DNA: TGTGCCAGCAGTGAGGGACAGGGGCCTGTCTATGGCTACACCTTC
V gene: TRBV28; D gene: .; clone size: .; J gene: TRBJ1-5; CDR3 protein: CASRGGGNQPQHF; CDR3 DNA: TGTGCCAGCAGGGGGGGTGGGAATCAGCCCCAGCATTTT
V gene: TRBV15; D gene: .; clone size: .; J gene: TRBJ2-1; CDR3 protein: CATRTTLNEQFF; CDR3 DNA: TGTGCCACCAGAACCACGCTAAATGAGCAGTTCTTC
V gene: TRBV7-3; D gene: TRBD2; clone size: .; J gene: TRBJ2-3; CDR3 protein: CASSHTGLATDTQYF; CDR3 DNA: TGTGCCAGCAGCCACACGGGACTAGCGACAGATACGCAGTATTTT
V gene: TRBV7-2; D gene: TRBD2; clone size: once; J gene: TRBJ2-7; CDR3 protein: CASSLKNGGAGEQYF; CDR3 DNA: TGTGCCAGCAGCTTAAAGAACGGGGGGGCCGGGGAGCAGTACTTC